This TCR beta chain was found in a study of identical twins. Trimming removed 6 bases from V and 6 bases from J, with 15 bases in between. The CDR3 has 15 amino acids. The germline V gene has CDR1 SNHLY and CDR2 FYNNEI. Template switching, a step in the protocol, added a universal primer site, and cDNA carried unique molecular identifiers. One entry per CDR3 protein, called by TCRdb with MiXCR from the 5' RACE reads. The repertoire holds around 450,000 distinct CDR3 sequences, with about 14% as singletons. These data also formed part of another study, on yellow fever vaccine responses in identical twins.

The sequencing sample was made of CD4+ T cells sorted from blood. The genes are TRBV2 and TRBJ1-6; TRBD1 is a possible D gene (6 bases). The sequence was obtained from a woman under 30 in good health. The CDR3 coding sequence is TGTGCCAGCAGAAAAGACAGGACCCCTAATTCACCCCTCCACTTT. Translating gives CASRKDRTPNSPLHF.